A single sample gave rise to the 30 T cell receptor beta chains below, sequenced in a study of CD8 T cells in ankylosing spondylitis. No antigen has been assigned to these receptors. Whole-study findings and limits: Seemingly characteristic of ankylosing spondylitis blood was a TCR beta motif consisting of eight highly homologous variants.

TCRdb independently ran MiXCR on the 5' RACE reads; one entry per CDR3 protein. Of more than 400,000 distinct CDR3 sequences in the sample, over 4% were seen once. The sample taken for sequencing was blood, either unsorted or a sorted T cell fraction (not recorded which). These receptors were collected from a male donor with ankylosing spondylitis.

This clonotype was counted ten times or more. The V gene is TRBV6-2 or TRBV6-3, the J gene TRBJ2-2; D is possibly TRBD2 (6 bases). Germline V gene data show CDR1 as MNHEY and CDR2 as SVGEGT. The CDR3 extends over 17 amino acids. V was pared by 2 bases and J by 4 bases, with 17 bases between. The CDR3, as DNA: TGTGCCAGCAGTTACCGGGGACGGGCGGGGAGCACCGGGGAGCTGTTTTTT. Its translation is CASSYRGRAGSTGELFF.

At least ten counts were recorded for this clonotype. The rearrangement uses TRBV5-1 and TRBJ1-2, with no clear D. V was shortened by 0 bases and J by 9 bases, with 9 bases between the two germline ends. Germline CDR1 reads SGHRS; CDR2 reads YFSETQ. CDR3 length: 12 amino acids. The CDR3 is CASSLERDRYTF. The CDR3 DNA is TGCGCCAGCAGCTTGGAGCGTGATCGCTACACCTTC.

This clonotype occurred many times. The CDR3 is CASSLAMNIRQPQHF. DNA of the CDR3: TGTGCCAGCAGTTTAGCGATGAACATTAGGCAGCCCCAGCATTTT. V and J are TRBV12-3 or TRBV12-4 and TRBJ1-5; D is unresolved. The CDR3 loop spans 15 amino acids. V was clipped by 0 bases and J by 7 bases, with 13 bases between them.

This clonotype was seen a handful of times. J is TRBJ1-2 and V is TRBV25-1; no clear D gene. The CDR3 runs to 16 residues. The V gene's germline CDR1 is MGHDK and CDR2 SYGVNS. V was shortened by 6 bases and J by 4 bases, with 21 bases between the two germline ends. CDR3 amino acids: CASSPWAPPEIYGYTF. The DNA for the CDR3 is TGTGCCAGCAGCCCGTGGGCTCCCCCAGAAATCTATGGCTACACCTTC.

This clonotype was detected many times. The CDR3 nucleotides read TGTGCCAGCAGTTACCATCGGGGCAGGAACACTGAAGCTTTCTTT. It translates to CASSYHRGRNTEAFF. This rearrangement joins TRBV6-5 to TRBJ1-1; perhaps TRBD1 as D (5 bases). The CDR3 spans 15 residues. The V end was cut by 2 bases, the J end by 1 base, with 11 bases between. Germline V gene data show CDR1 as MNHEY and CDR2 as SVGAGI.

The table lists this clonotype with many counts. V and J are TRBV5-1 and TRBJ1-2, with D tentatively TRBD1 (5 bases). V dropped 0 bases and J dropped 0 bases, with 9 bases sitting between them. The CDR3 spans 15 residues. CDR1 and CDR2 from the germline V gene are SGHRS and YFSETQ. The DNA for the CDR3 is TGCGCCAGCAGCTTGGAGGGGATTCCTAACTATGGCTACACCTTC. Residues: CASSLEGIPNYGYTF.

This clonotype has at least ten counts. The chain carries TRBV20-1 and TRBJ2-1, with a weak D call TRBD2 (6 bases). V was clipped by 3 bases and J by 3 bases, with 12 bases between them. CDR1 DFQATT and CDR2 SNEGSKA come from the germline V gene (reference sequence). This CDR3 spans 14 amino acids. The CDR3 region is CSARGDFLYNEQFF. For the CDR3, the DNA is TGCAGTGCTAGGGGGGACTTCCTCTACAATGAGCAGTTCTTC.

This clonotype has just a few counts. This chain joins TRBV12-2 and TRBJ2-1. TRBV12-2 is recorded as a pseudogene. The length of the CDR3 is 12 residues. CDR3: CASRLERDEQFF. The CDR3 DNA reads TGTGCAAGTCGCTTAGAACGGGATGAGCAGTTCTTC.

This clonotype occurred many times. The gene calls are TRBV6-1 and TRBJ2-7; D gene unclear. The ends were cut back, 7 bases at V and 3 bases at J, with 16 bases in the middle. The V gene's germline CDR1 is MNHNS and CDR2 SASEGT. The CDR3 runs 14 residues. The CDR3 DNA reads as TGTGCCAGCACCCAGTCCAAGTCGGGCTACGAGCAGTACTTC. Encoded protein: CASTQSKSGYEQYF.

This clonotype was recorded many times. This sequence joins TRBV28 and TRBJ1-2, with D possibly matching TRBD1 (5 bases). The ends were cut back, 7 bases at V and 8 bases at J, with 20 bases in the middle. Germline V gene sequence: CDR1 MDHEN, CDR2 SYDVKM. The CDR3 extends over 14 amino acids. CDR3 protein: CASILTTGGSGYTF. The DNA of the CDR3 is TGTGCCAGCATACTCACTACGGGGGGGAGCGGCTACACCTTC.

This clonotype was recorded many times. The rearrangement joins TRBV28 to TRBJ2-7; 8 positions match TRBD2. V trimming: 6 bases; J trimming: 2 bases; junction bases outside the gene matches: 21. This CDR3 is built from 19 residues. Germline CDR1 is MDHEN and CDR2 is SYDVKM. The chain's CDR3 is CASSPLGLAGEGNPYEQYF. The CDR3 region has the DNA TGTGCCAGCAGCCCTCTGGGGCTAGCGGGCGAAGGAAACCCCTACGAGCAGTACTTC.

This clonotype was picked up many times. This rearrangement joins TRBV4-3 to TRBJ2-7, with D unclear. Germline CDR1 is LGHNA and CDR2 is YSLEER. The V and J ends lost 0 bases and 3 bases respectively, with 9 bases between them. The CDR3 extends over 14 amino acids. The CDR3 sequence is CASSQERNRYEQYF. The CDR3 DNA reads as TGCGCCAGCAGCCAAGAACGGAACCGCTACGAGCAGTACTTC.

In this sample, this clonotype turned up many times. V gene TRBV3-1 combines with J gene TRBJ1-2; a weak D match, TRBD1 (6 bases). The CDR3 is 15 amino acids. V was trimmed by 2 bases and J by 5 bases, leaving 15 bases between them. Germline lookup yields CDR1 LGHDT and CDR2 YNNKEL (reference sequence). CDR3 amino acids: CASSQTPGTSYGYTF. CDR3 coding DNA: TGTGCCAGCAGCCAAACGCCCGGGACAAGTTATGGCTACACCTTC.

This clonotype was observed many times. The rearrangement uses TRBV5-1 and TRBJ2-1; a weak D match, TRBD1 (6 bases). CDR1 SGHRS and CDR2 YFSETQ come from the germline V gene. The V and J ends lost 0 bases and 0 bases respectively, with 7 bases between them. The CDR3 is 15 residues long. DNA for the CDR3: TGCGCCAGCAGCTTGGAGGGGGACTCCTACAATGAGCAGTTCTTC. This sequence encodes CASSLEGDSYNEQFF. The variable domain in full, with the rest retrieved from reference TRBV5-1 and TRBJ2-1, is KAGVTQTPRYLIKTRGQQVTLSCSPISGHRSVSWYQQTPGQGLQFLFEYFSETQRNKGNFPGRFSGRQFSNSRSEMNVSTLELGDSALYLCASSLEGDSYNEQFFGPGTRLTVL.

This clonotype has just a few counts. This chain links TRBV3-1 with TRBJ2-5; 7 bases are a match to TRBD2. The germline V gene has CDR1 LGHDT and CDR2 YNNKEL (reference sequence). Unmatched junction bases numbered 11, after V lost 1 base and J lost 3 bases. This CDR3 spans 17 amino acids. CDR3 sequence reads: CASSQAMVGSGEETQYF. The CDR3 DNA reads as TGTGCCAGCAGCCAAGCGATGGTCGGGAGCGGGGAAGAGACCCAGTACTTC.

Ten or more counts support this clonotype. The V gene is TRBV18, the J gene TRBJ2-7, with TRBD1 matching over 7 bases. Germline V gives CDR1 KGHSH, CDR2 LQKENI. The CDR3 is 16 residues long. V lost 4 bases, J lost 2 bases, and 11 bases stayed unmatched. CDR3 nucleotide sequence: TGTGCCAGCTCACGATCGACAGGGTCAATAGCCTACGAGCAGTACTTC. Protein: CASSRSTGSIAYEQYF.

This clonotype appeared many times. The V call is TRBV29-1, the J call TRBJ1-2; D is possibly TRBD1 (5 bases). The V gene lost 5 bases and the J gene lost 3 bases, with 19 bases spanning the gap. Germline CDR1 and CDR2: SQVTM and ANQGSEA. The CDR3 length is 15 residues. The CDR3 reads CSVRPKLQVDYGYTF. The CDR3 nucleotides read TGCAGCGTTCGCCCTAAATTACAGGTTGACTATGGCTACACCTTC.

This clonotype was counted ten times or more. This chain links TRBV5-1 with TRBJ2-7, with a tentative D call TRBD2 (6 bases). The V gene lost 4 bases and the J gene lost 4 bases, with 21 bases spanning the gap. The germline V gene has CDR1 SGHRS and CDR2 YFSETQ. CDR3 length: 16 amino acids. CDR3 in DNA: TGCGCCAGCAGCCCGTCGTCGGGGGATCTGGTGTACGAGCAGTACTTC. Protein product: CASSPSSGDLVYEQYF.

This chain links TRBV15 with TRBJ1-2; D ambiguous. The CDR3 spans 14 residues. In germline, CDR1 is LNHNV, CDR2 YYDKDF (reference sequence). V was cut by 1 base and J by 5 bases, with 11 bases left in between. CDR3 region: CATSRGHLLYGYTF. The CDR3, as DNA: TGTGCCACCAGCAGAGGACACCTCCTTTATGGCTACACCTTC.

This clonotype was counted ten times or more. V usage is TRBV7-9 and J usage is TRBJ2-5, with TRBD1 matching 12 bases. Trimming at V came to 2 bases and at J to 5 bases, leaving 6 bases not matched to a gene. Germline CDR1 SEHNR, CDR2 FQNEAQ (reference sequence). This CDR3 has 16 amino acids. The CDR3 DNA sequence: TGTGCCAGCAGCTTACCCGGGACAGGGGGCCTGGAGACCCAGTACTTC. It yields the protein CASSLPGTGGLETQYF.

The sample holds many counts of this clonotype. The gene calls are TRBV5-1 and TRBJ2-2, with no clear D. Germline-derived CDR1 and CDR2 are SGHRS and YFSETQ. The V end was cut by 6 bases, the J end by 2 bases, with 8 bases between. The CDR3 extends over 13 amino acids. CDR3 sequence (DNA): TGCGCCAGCATTGAGCATAACACCGGGGAGCTGTTTTTT. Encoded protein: CASIEHNTGELFF. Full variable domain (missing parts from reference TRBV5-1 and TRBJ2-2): KAGVTQTPRYLIKTRGQQVTLSCSPISGHRSVSWYQQTPGQGLQFLFEYFSETQRNKGNFPGRFSGRQFSNSRSEMNVSTLELGDSALYLCASIEHNTGELFFGEGSRLTVL.

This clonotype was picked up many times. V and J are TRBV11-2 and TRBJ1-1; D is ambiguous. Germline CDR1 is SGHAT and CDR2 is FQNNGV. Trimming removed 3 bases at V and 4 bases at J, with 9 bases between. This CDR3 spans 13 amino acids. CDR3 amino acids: CASSFKGSTEAFF. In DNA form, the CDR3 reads TGTGCCAGCAGCTTTAAGGGTAGCACTGAAGCTTTCTTT.

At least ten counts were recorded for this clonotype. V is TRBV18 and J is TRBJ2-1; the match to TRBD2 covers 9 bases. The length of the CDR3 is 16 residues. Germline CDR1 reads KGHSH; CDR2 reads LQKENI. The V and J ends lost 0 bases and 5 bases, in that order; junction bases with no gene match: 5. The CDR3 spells CASSPPSGGYDNEQFF. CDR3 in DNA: TGTGCCAGCTCACCACCTAGCGGGGGTTATGACAATGAGCAGTTCTTC.

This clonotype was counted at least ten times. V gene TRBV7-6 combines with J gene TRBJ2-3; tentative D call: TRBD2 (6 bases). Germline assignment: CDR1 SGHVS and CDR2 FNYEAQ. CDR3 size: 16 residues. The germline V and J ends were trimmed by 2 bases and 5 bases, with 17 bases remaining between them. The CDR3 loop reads CASSLPTRGVRDTQYF. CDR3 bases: TGTGCCAGCAGCTTACCGACTAGAGGAGTACGAGATACGCAGTATTTT.

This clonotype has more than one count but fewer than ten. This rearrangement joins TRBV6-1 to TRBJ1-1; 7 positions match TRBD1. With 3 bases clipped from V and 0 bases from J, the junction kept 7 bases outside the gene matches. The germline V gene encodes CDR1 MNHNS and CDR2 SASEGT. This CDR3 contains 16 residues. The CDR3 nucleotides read TGTGCCAGCAGTGATGAGCAGGGGGTGGTGAACACTGAAGCTTTCTTT. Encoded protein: CASSDEQGVVNTEAFF.

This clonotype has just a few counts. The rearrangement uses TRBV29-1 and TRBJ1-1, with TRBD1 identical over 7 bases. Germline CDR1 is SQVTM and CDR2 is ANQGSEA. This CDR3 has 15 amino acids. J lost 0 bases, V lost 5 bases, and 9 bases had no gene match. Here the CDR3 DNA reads TGCAGCGTTAACGCAGGGGGGATATTGAACACTGAAGCTTTCTTT. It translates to CSVNAGGILNTEAFF.

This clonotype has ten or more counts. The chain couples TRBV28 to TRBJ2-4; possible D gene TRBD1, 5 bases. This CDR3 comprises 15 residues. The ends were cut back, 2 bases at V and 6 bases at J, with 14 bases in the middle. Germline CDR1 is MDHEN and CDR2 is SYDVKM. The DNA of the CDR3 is TGTGCCAGCAGTTTAGCAGGGCAGCTCGGAAACATTCAGTACTTC. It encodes CASSLAGQLGNIQYF. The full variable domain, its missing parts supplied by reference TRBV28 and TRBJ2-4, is DVKVTQSSRYLVKRTGEKVFLECVQDMDHENMFWYRQDPGLGLRLIYFSYDVKMKEKGDIPEGYSVSREKKERFSLILESASTNQTSMYLCASSLAGQLGNIQYFGAGTRLSVL.

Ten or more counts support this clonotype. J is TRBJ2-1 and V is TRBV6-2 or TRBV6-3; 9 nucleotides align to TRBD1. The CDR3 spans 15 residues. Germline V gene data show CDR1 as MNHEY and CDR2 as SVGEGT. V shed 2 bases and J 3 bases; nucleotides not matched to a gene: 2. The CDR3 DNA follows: TGTGCCAGCAGTTACCGGGACAGGGTCTACAATGAGCAGTTCTTC. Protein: CASSYRDRVYNEQFF.

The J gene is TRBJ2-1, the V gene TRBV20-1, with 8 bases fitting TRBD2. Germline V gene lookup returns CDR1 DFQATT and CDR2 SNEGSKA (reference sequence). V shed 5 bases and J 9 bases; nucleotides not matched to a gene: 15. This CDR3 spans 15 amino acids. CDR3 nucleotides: TGCAGTGCTCCTCCCGGGACTAGTCATTCCGGTGAGCAGTTCTTC. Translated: CSAPPGTSHSGEQFF.

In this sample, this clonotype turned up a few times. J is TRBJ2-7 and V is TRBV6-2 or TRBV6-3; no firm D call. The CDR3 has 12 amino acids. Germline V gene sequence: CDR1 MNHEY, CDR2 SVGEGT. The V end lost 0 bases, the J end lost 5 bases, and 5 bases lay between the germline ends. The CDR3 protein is CASSYSMDEQYF. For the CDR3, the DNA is TGTGCCAGCAGTTACTCGATGGACGAGCAGTACTTC.